Presented here are 25 T cell receptor beta chains from one specimen sequenced in a study of cytomegalovirus exposure and HLA in healthy donors. The PCR employed 60 Vbeta primers together with 13 Jbeta primers. Sequenced by immunoSEQ multiplex PCR; TCRdb stores in-frame clones only, minus some. The sample gives around 150,000 clones, 60% to 80% of which show up once; 4.2% is in the top ten. Sequenced input: PBMCs. All receptors derive from a middle-aged man in good health and CMV-seropositive.

This clone occurred once. This sample includes further DNA sequences coding for the same CDR3. The chain joins TRBV6-1 to TRBJ1-1; TRBD1 is a possible D gene (5 bases). The germline V and J ends were trimmed by 6 bases and 5 bases, with 7 bases remaining between them. The V gene's germline CDR1 is MNHNS and CDR2 SASEGT. The CDR3 sequence is 11 residues long. CDR3 nucleotides: TGTGCCAGCAGGGGGGGTACTGAAGCTTTCTTT. This encodes CASRGGTEAFF.

The chain carries TRBV5-1 and TRBJ2-5; TRBD1 matches at 12 bases. Per the germline V gene, CDR1 is SGHRS and CDR2 is YFSETQ. CDR3 length equals 17 residues. Trimming took 7 bases from V and 4 from J; bases not matched to a gene: 14. CDR3 loop: CASFSGTGGAWGETQYF. The CDR3 DNA reads TGCGCCAGCTTCTCCGGGACAGGGGGCGCATGGGGAGAGACCCAGTACTTC.

In this sample, this clone turned up a few times. The V gene is TRBV2, the J gene TRBJ1-1, with D tentatively TRBD1 (5 bases). Germline loops: CDR1 SNHLY, CDR2 FYNNEI. CDR3 length: 15 amino acids. The V end was cut by 7 bases, the J end by 1 base, with 16 bases between. CDR3 region: CASTLRGAGNTEAFF. The CDR3 DNA is TGTGCCAGCACCCTTCGTGGGGCAGGGAACACTGAAGCTTTCTTT.

The sample holds a few counts of this clone. This chain connects TRBV19 to TRBJ1-4, with D possibly being TRBD1 (5 bases). This CDR3 has 14 amino acids. V gave up 5 bases and J gave up 7 bases, with 14 bases separating them. Per the germline V gene, CDR1 is LNHDA and CDR2 is SQIVND (reference sequence). The CDR3 DNA is TGTGCCAGTAGTCCTCAGGGTCAGGGTGAAAAACTGTTTTTT. As protein: CASSPQGQGEKLFF.

This clone has just a few counts. The chain links TRBV19 to TRBJ1-3; D perhaps matches TRBD1 (6 bases). Between the trimmed V and J ends, which lost 6 bases and 4 bases, there was a span of 25 bases. CDR3 length: 18 residues. The germline V gene has CDR1 LNHDA and CDR2 SQIVND (reference sequence). CDR3 residues: CASRPGPFRTVSGNTIYF. For the CDR3, the DNA is TGTGCCAGTAGGCCCGGGCCCTTCAGGACAGTCTCCGGAAACACCATATATTTT.

The V gene is TRBV18, the J gene TRBJ1-2, with D perhaps TRBD1 (6 bases). The CDR3 length is 14 residues. Germline assignment: CDR1 KGHSH and CDR2 LQKENI. Trimming took off 5 bases at V and 10 bases at J, with 20 bases between the two ends. The CDR3 is CASSTNRENWDYTF. CDR3 DNA: TGTGCCAGCTCAACGAACAGGGAAAACTGGGACTACACCTTC.

CDR3 in DNA: TGTGCCAGCTGTAGCGGGACAGCCAACTATGGCTACACCTTC. This encodes CASCSGTANYGYTF. The chain recombines TRBV6-6 with TRBJ1-2, with 7 bases fitting TRBD1. The trim removed 8 bases at V and 2 bases at J, leaving 8 bases unmatched. Looked up from germline, CDR1 is MNHNY and CDR2 is SVGAGI (reference sequence). This CDR3 is built from 14 residues.

The chain joins TRBV12-1 to TRBJ2-6; TRBD1 was called by the table and not checked on the DNA. TRBV12-1 constitutes a pseudogene. This CDR3 has 18 amino acids. In DNA, the CDR3 is TGTGCCAGCAGCTTTCGGGACAGGGGGCCTTCGGGGGCCAACGTCCTGACTTTC. Its translation is CASSFRDRGPSGANVLTF.

The V gene is TRBV5-1, the J gene TRBJ1-2; D not resolved. The CDR3 is 14 residues long. V was pared by 3 bases and J by 1 base, with 10 bases between. Germline V gives CDR1 SGHRS, CDR2 YFSETQ. This CDR3 is CASSSFTDNYGYTF. The CDR3 DNA is TGCGCCAGCAGCTCCTTCACAGATAACTATGGCTACACCTTC.

About this clone itself: Other DNA sequences within the sample encode an identical CDR3. The CDR3: CASTRTAGTTEAFF. DNA of the CDR3: TGTGCCAGCACTAGGACAGCGGGGACCACTGAAGCTTTCTTT. The rearrangement joins TRBV27 to TRBJ1-1, with D possibly TRBD1 on 6 matching bases. Germline lookup yields CDR1 MNHEY and CDR2 SMNVEV (reference sequence). The CDR3 is 14 residues long. V lost 7 bases to trimming and J lost 4 bases, with 16 bases between them.

The chain is built from TRBV2 and TRBJ2-3; D uncertain. The CDR3 is 14 residues long. Trimming removed 4 bases from V and 0 bases from J, with 8 bases in between. CDR1 is SNHLY and CDR2 is FYNNEI in the germline V gene. CDR3 region: CASSVVLSTDTQYF. The DNA of the CDR3 is TGTGCCAGCAGTGTAGTACTAAGCACAGATACGCAGTATTTT.

The gene calls are TRBV5-4 and TRBJ2-5, with D possibly called TRBD1 or TRBD2 (5 bases each). There are 15 residues in the CDR3. Germline V gives CDR1 SGHNT, CDR2 YYREEE (reference sequence). The V end lost 4 bases, the J end lost 4 bases, and 17 bases lay between the germline ends. CDR3 protein: CASSLGQRTVETQYF. Written as DNA, the CDR3 is TGTGCCAGCAGCCTGGGGCAGCGGACGGTAGAGACCCAGTACTTC.

The chain uses TRBV10-3 and TRBJ2-1, with a possible D match to TRBD1 (6 bases). The V gene lost 3 bases and the J gene lost 5 bases, with 14 bases spanning the gap. Germline V gene lookup returns CDR1 ENHRY and CDR2 SYGVKD. The CDR3 is 15 residues long. The CDR3 loop reads CAISDAGDPHNEQFF. Here the CDR3 DNA reads TGTGCCATCAGTGATGCAGGGGACCCTCACAATGAGCAGTTCTTC.

The chain has TRBV29-1 and TRBJ2-6, with 9 bases matching TRBD1. CDR1 is SQVTM and CDR2 is ANQGSEA in the germline V gene. The CDR3 is 17 amino acids. The ends lost 4 bases at V and 0 bases at J; junction bases unmatched: 7. The CDR3 DNA reads as TGCAGCGTTGCTAGACAGGGGGGTGGCTCTGGGGCCAACGTCCTGACTTTC. Protein sequence: CSVARQGGGSGANVLTF.

In its sample, this clone was seen once. CDR3 nucleotides: TGTGCCAGCAGGGGGACTAGCGATGTCAACTACAATGAGCAGTTCTTC. It is translated as CASRGTSDVNYNEQFF. The chain couples TRBV2 to TRBJ2-1; TRBD2 matches at 10 bases. Germline CDR1 SNHLY, CDR2 FYNNEI. V dropped 6 bases and J dropped 3; count of bases not matched to a gene: 8. The CDR3 length is 16 residues. The full variable domain, its missing parts supplied by reference TRBV2 and TRBJ2-1, is EPEVTQTPSHQVTQMGQEVILRCVPISNHLYFYWYRQILGQKVEFLVSFYNNEISEKSEIFDDQFSVERPDGSNFTLKIRSTKLEDSAMYFCASRGTSDVNYNEQFFGPGTRLTVL.

V is TRBV5-6 and J is TRBJ2-1; D unclear. Germline V gene sequence: CDR1 SGHDT, CDR2 YYEEEE. CDR3 size: 16 residues. The germline V and J ends were trimmed by 0 bases and 0 bases, with 10 bases remaining between them. The CDR3 DNA reads TGTGCCAGCAGCTTGGGGCGGAGCCCCTCCTACAATGAGCAGTTCTTC. It is translated as CASSLGRSPSYNEQFF.

CDR3 sequence (DNA): TGTGCCAGCAGCCCCGGTAGCGGATCCTACAATGAGCAGTTCTTC. Amino acid sequence: CASSPGSGSYNEQFF. V usage is TRBV5-5 and J usage is TRBJ2-1; TRBD2 is a possible D gene (6 bases). Germline CDR1 SGHKS, CDR2 YYEKEE (reference sequence). CDR3 length: 15 residues. Trimming took 4 bases from V and 1 from J, leaving 12 bases between them.

The J gene is TRBJ2-1, the V gene TRBV5-1; TRBD1 aligns across 9 bases. CDR1 and CDR2 from the germline V gene are SGHRS and YFSETQ. V trimming: 4 bases; J trimming: 2 bases; junction bases outside the gene matches: 4. The CDR3 runs 15 residues. CDR3 region: CASSPRTGAYNEQFF. The DNA for the CDR3 is TGCGCCAGCAGCCCCCGGACAGGGGCCTACAATGAGCAGTTCTTC.

This chain links TRBV6-1 with TRBJ2-5; weak D call: TRBD2 (5 bases). Trimming stripped 6 bases from V and 5 bases from J, with 10 bases between. The CDR3 runs to 12 residues. Germline-derived CDR1 and CDR2 are MNHNS and SASEGT. The CDR3 protein is CASRRTPETQYF. For the CDR3, the DNA is TGTGCCAGCAGGAGGACTCCGGAGACCCAGTACTTC.

J is TRBJ1-1 and V is TRBV19; 7 bases align to TRBD1. This CDR3 has 15 amino acids. Per the germline V gene, CDR1 is LNHDA and CDR2 is SQIVND (reference sequence). The V and J ends lost 4 bases and 2 bases, in that order; junction bases with no gene match: 7. Here the CDR3 DNA reads TGTGCCAGTAGTAGAGGGGGCAGGATAAACACTGAAGCTTTCTTT. It translates to CASSRGGRINTEAFF.

The rearrangement joins TRBV19 to TRBJ1-1; D call uncertain. V was clipped by 0 bases and J by 1 base, with 9 bases between them. Germline-derived CDR1 and CDR2 are LNHDA and SQIVND (reference sequence). This CDR3 region has 15 residues. The DNA of the CDR3 is TGTGCCAGTAGTATAGAAGGCAGAGGGAACACTGAAGCTTTCTTT. It encodes CASSIEGRGNTEAFF. The full variable domain, completed using reference TRBV19 and TRBJ1-1, is DGGITQSPKYLFRKEGQNVTLSCEQNLNHDAMYWYRQDPGQGLRLIYYSQIVNDFQKGDIAEGYSVSREKKESFPLTVTSAQKNPTAFYLCASSIEGRGNTEAFFGQGTRLTVV.

The CDR3 loop reads CASSSSGGADIQYF. Written as DNA, the CDR3 is TGTGCCAGCAGCTCAAGCGGGGGGGCCGACATTCAGTACTTC. The chain combines TRBV5-4 with TRBJ2-4, with TRBD2 matching over 10 bases. CDR1 is SGHNT, CDR2 YYREEE, per germline (reference sequence). The CDR3 covers 14 residues. V dropped 3 bases and J dropped 8; count of bases not matched to a gene: 5.

The gene calls are TRBV5-8 and TRBJ1-4, with a possible D match to TRBD1 (6 bases). The CDR3 extends over 15 amino acids. Trimming removed 3 bases from V and 8 bases from J, with 17 bases in between. Germline values: CDR1 SGHTS, CDR2 YDEGEE. CDR3 sequence reads: CASSSRQEDGEKLFF. The CDR3 nucleotides read TGTGCCAGCAGCTCCCGACAGGAAGATGGAGAAAAACTGTTTTTT.

V gene TRBV6-6 combines with J gene TRBJ2-7; 7 bases agree with TRBD1. Unmatched junction bases numbered 10, after V lost 6 bases and J lost 2 bases. Looked up from germline, CDR1 is MNHNY and CDR2 is SVGAGI (reference sequence). This CDR3 has 15 residues. The CDR3 region is CASSPQGPTTYEQYF. The CDR3 nucleotides read TGTGCCAGCAGCCCACAGGGGCCGACCACCTACGAGCAGTACTTC.

The CDR3 here is CSVQRGNRGLNTEAFF. The CDR3 coding sequence is TGCAGCGTTCAGAGGGGGAACAGGGGGCTCAACACTGAAGCTTTCTTT. J is TRBJ1-1 and V is TRBV29-1; 9 bases are shared with TRBD1. CDR1 SQVTM and CDR2 ANQGSEA come from the germline V gene. CDR3 length: 16 amino acids. V gave up 5 bases and J gave up 2 bases; unmatched junction bases: 12.